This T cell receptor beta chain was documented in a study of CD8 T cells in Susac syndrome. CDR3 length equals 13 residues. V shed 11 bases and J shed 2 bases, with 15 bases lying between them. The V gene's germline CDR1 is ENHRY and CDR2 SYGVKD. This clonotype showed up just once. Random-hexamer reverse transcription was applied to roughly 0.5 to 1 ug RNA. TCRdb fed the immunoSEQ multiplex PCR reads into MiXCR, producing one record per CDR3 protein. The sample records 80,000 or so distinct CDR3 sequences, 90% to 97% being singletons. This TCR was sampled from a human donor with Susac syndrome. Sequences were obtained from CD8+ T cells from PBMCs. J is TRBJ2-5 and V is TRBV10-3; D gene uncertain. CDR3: CAPRFDIQETQYF. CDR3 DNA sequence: TGTGCCCCAAGGTTTGATATTCAAGAGACCCAGTACTTC.